Presented here are 3 T cell receptor beta chains from one specimen sequenced in a study of blood T cell repertoires in COVID-19. Assay used: immunoSEQ multiplex PCR; TCRdb lists only in-frame clones, some missing. The table lists 75,000 to 85,000 clones, about 87% of them singletons. The sequenced material came from peripheral blood. These receptors all stem from a man aged 45-65 years with active COVID-19.

This chain uses TRBV4-2 with TRBJ1-1; D is unclear. V lost 0 bases, J lost 12 bases, and 26 bases lay in between. The germline CDR1 and CDR2 sequences are LGHNA and YNFKEQ. This CDR3 contains 17 residues. CDR3 sequence reads: CASSQDLEVGTHLGTFF. The CDR3 nucleotides read TGTGCCAGCAGCCAAGATCTCGAAGTGGGTACCCACCTGGGCACTTTCTTT.

The chain links TRBV28 to TRBJ1-2; maybe TRBD1 (6 bases). The germline V gene encodes CDR1 MDHEN and CDR2 SYDVKM. This CDR3 contains 13 residues. The V gene lost 9 bases and the J gene lost 0 bases, with 11 bases spanning the gap. CDR3 residues: CASDNRANYGYTF. CDR3 nucleotide sequence: TGTGCCAGTGATAACAGGGCTAACTATGGCTACACCTTC.

The chain joins TRBV9 to TRBJ1-1; 10 bases line up with TRBD1. The V gene's germline CDR1 is SGDLS and CDR2 YYNGEE. The J segment lost 1 base and the V segment lost 0 bases, leaving 3 bases of the junction unmatched. CDR3 size: 16 residues. As DNA, the CDR3 is TGTGCCAGCAGCGTAGGGGACAGGGGTACGAACACTGAAGCTTTCTTT. Encoded protein: CASSVGDRGTNTEAFF.